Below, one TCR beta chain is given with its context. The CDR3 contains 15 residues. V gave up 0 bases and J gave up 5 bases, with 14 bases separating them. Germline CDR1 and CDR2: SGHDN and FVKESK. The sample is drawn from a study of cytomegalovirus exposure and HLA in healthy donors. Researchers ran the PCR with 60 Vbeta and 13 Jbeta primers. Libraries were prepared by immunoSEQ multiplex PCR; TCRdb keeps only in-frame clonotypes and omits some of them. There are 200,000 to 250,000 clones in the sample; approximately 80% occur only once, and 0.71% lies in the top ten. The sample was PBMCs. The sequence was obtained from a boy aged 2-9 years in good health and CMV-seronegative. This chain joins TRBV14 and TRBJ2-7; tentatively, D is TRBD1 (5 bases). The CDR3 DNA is TGTGCCAGCAGCCAAGATATTAGGGGCACAAACGAGCAGTACTTC. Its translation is CASSQDIRGTNEQYF.